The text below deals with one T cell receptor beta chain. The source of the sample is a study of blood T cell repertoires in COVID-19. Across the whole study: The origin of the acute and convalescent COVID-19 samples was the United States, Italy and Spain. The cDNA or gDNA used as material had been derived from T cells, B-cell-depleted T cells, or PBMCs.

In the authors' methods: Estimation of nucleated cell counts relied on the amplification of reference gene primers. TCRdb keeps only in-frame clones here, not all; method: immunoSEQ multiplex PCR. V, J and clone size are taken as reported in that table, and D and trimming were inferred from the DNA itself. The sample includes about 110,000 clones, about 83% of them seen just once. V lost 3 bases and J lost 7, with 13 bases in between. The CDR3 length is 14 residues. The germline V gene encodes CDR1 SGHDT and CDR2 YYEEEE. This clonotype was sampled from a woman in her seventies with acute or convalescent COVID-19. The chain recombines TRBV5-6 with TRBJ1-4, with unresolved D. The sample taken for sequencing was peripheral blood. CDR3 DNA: TGTGCCAGCAGCTCGGCTTACAGTGGTGAAAAACTGTTTTTT. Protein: CASSSAYSGEKLFF.